Included here is one T cell receptor beta chain sequence, with context. The antigen is unknown. Assay used: immunoSEQ multiplex PCR; TCRdb lists only in-frame clones, some missing. The table includes approximately 1.1 million clones, approximately 78% detected once. The sample is drawn from a study of shared clonotypes between healthy human individuals. For the study at large: There were three CD4 naive, three CD4 memory, two CD8 naive and one CD8 memory plates per donor.

Study-level findings and limits: Among a few donors, about 4.6% of naive CD4 clonotypes were found in common. Clonotypes not shared had lower generation probabilities than those common to all four donors.

This receptor was taken from a man younger than 35 in good health. Some clones in this sample may be carry-over from other donors' samples. The specimen was memory CD4+ T cells from PBMCs. Described subset: CD45RA-negative fraction.

The DNA of the CDR3 is TGTGCCAGCAGCGTAGGGATCCAGGGGTCTGAAGCTTTCTTT. Encoded protein: CASSVGIQGSEAFF. The chain uses TRBV9 and TRBJ1-1; the D gene is possibly TRBD1 (6 bases). The CDR3 has 14 residues. V was pared by 0 bases and J by 6 bases, with 12 bases between. CDR1 and CDR2 from the germline V gene are SGDLS and YYNGEE.